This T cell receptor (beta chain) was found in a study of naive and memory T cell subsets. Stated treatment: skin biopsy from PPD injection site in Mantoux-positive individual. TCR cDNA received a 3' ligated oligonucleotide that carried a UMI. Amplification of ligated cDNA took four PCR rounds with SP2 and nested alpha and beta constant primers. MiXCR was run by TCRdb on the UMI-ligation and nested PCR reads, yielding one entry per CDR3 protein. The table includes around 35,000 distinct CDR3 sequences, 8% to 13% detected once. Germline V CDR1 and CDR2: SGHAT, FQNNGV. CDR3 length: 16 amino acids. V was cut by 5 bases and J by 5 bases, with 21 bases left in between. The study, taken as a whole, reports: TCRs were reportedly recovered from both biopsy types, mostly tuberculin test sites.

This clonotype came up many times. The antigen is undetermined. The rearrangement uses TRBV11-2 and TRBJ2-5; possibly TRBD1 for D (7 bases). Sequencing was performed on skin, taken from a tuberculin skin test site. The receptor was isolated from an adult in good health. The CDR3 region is CASSRGGGTARETQYF. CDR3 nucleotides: TGTGCCAGCAGCCGCGGCGGCGGGACAGCCAGGGAGACCCAGTACTTC. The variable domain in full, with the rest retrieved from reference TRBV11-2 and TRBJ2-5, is EAGVAQSPRYKIIEKRQSVAFWCNPISGHATLYWYQQILGQGPKLLIQFQNNGVVDDSQLPKDRFSAERLKGVDSTLKIQPAKLEDSAVYLCASSRGGGTARETQYFGPGTRLLVL.